Below, 5 T cell receptor beta chains from the same sample are listed, as sequenced in a study of blood T cell repertoires in COVID-19. Using immunoSEQ multiplex PCR, the repertoire was profiled, and TCRdb retains in-frame clones only, with some absent. There are a few hundred thousand clones in the sample; approximately 88% occur only once, and under 8% lies in the top ten. Sequences were obtained from peripheral blood. The receptors stem from a woman aged 30 to 39 who had recovered from COVID-19.

This sequence joins TRBV7-3 and TRBJ1-1; D is undetermined. The V end lost 5 bases, the J end lost 4 bases, and 11 bases lay between the germline ends. This CDR3 has 13 residues. Germline-derived CDR1 and CDR2 are SGHTA and FQGTGA. This CDR3 reads CASSPYDITEAFF. The CDR3 nucleotides are TGTGCCAGCAGCCCCTACGATATCACTGAAGCTTTCTTT.

This clone was observed a single time. The chain combines TRBV2 with TRBJ1-5; possible D gene TRBD1, 6 bases. Trimming shortened V by 4 bases and J by 3 bases, and 13 bases separated the two germline ends. CDR3 length: 15 amino acids. Per germline, CDR1 SNHLY and CDR2 FYNNEI. CDR3 protein: CASSALDRPNQPQHF. The CDR3 nucleotides are TGTGCCAGCAGTGCTCTAGACAGGCCCAATCAGCCCCAGCATTTT.

The gene calls are TRBV7-9 and TRBJ2-7; 9 bases match TRBD2. CDR1 is SEHNR and CDR2 is FQNEAQ in the germline V gene (reference sequence). CDR3 size: 15 residues. Trimming cost V 4 bases and J 5 bases; bases outside gene matches: 9. This CDR3 reads CASSYRAGGKDEQYF. CDR3 DNA sequence: TGTGCCAGCAGCTACCGAGCGGGGGGAAAGGACGAGCAGTACTTC.

The chain uses TRBV18 and TRBJ1-1; 9 bases agree with TRBD1. The CDR3 spans 16 residues. The germline CDR1 and CDR2 sequences are KGHSH and LQKENI. The V segment lost 1 base and the J segment 3 bases; nucleotides outside the gene matches: 6. CDR3 in DNA: TGTGCCAGCTCACCACTTACAGGGGGCGAAGACACTGAAGCTTTCTTT. It encodes CASSPLTGGEDTEAFF.

The rearrangement uses TRBV25-1 and TRBJ2-1; D might be TRBD1 (6 bases). Between the trimmed V and J ends, which lost 5 bases and 4 bases, there was a span of 15 bases. The V gene's germline CDR1 is MGHDK and CDR2 SYGVNS. The CDR3 totals 15 residues. Written as DNA, the CDR3 is TGTGCCAGCAGTAGAGGGGGAATCGGTTACAATGAGCAGTTCTTC. This codes for CASSRGGIGYNEQFF.